The clone carrying this TCR beta chain was picked up many times. The antigen is not known. TCRdb processed the RT-PCR reads anew with MiXCR; each CDR3 protein has one entry. The repertoire includes 750,000 to 850,000 distinct CDR3 sequences, around 20% of them detected once, and approximately 10% sits in the top ten. This sample was taken from a study of response to subunit inactivated influenza vaccine. Broader study findings: The authors proposed limited new T cell recruitment per seasonal influenza vaccination.

V shed 1 base and J 5 bases; nucleotides not matched to a gene: 4. This CDR3 is built from 15 residues. Germline CDR1 is KGHDR and CDR2 is SFDVKD. Sequencing used PBMCs from blood, obtained around 5 days after vaccination. The genes are TRBV24-1 and TRBJ2-5; 9 bases match TRBD1. The receptor was derived from a man over 45 who received an inactivated influenza vaccine. CDR3 sequence reads: CATSDFGQGKETQYF. In DNA form, the CDR3 reads TGTGCCACCAGTGATTTTGGACAGGGGAAGGAGACCCAGTACTTC.